Listed below are T cell receptor beta chains from one sample, sequenced in a study of T cells after posttransplantation cyclophosphamide. Profiling relied on immunoSEQ multiplex PCR, and the TCRdb table lists in-frame clones only, not all of them. The table has tens of thousands of clones, approximately 86% seen once. Sequencing input: PBMCs. The receptor set was obtained from a man aged 25 to 45 with a blood cancer, CMV-positive, and with a related stem cell donor. Both conserved end residues are part of each CDR3. The listing skips clone size in some rows; elsewhere it reads once, few, many or a size class.

abundance,v_gene,CDR3aa
-,TRBV5-1,CASSGTTQETQYF
-,TRBV6-6,CASSRRQLSYEQYF
-,TRBV7-2,CASTDQGFNEQFF
-,TRBV6-1,CASINRGRETQYF
-,TRBV4-1,CASRPSRGRLNTEAFF
-,TRBV5-4,CASSPDPTGSSYEQYF
-,TRBV9,CASSTHPDSSYEQYF
-,TRBV5-5,CASSWDGTRGDVQYF
-,TRBV5-6,CASSWGRTGKTQYF
few,TRBV7-9,CASSPLQARVPLNSYEQYF
-,TRBV7-8,CASSFQHANEKLFF